The clone carrying this TCR beta chain was seen repeatedly, ten times or more. Antigen: not known. V was shortened by 0 bases and J by 0 bases, with 9 bases between the two germline ends. The V gene's germline CDR1 is DFQATT and CDR2 SNEGSKA (reference sequence). The CDR3 length is 15 residues. Amplification targeted TCR beta CDR3 regions from RNA transcripts. First-round RT-PCR of the TCR CDR3 relied on the HTBI primer set. One entry per CDR3 protein results from TCRdb running MiXCR on the multiplex PCR reads. Here the sample spans more than 500,000 distinct CDR3 sequences, approximately 15% being singletons. The data originate from a study of T cells in Graves' hyperthyroidism and ophthalmopathy. Study-wide results and limits: Onset of ophthalmopathy came a median around 7.1 months after the model predicted it.

Participants, patients aged 18 to 65, had newly diagnosed hyperthyroidism with a duration under 2 months. Diagnoses rested on clinical symptoms, serum thyroxine and TRAb, thyroid ultrasound and orbital computed tomography. V gene TRBV20-1 combines with J gene TRBJ2-1; tentatively, D is TRBD2 (6 bases). Material: blood. The clonotype comes from a woman in her thirties or forties with Graves' hyperthyroidism. This CDR3 is CSARDSGSSYNEQFF. In DNA form, the CDR3 reads TGCAGTGCTAGAGATTCCGGGAGCTCCTACAATGAGCAGTTCTTC.